This T cell receptor (beta chain) was found in a study of blood T cell repertoires in COVID-19. The wider study: Collection of acute and convalescent COVID-19 samples took place in the United States, Italy and Spain.

The authors' processing: Scientists estimated how many nucleated cells there were by amplifying reference gene primers. Only in-frame clones appear in the TCRdb table, and some are missing; sequencing was by immunoSEQ multiplex PCR. That table furnishes V, J and clone size, whereas the DNA furnished D and trimming. The sample yields about 59,000 clones, roughly 90% seen once. The CDR3 has 14 residues. Germline values: CDR1 SQVTM, CDR2 ANQGSEA. V shed 7 bases and J shed 4 bases, with 19 bases lying between them. The sequenced material came from peripheral blood. The TCR sequence derives from a man older than 75 in a cohort sampled during active COVID-19. J is TRBJ2-5 and V is TRBV29-1; tentative D call: TRBD1 (8 bases). In DNA form, the CDR3 reads TGCAGCGCCTTAACAGGGGGGGGAGGAGAGACCCAGTACTTC. Its protein is CSALTGGGGETQYF.